A single count supports the clone carrying this T cell receptor beta chain. Its matching antigen is unknown. The data are from a study of T cell responses to AZD1222 COVID-19 vaccine. V dropped 2 bases and J dropped 2 bases, with 6 bases sitting between them. The CDR3 runs 13 residues. Using immunoSEQ multiplex PCR, the repertoire was profiled, and TCRdb retains in-frame clones only, with some absent. The sample records about 170,000 clones, about nine tenths being singletons. Study observations and caveats: Reports say nearly half of spike-specific TCRs go after unmutated variant regions.

J is TRBJ2-5 and V is TRBV12-3 or TRBV12-4, with unresolved D. This TCR was recovered from an adult in good health. Here the sequenced sample was peripheral blood, taken on day 0 of AZD1222 vaccination. The CDR3 is CASSLTEQETQYF. CDR3 nucleotide sequence: TGTGCCAGCAGTTTAACAGAGCAAGAGACCCAGTACTTC.